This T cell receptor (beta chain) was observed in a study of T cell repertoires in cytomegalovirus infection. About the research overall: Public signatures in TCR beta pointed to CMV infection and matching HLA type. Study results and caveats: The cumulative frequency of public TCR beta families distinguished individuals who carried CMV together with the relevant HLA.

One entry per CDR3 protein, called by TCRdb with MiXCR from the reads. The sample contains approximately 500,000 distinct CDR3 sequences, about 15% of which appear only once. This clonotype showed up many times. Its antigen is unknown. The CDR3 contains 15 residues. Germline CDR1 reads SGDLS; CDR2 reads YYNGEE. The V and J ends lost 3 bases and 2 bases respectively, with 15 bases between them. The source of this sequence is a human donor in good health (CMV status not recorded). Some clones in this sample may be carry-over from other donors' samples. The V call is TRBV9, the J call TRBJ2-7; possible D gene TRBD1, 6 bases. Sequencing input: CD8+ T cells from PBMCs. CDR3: CASSANPGTPYEQYF. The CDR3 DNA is TGTGCCAGCAGCGCAAATCCCGGGACACCCTACGAGCAGTACTTC.